One sample yielded the 3 T cell receptor beta chains listed below, sequenced in a study of blood T cell repertoires in COVID-19. The protocol was immunoSEQ multiplex PCR, while the TCRdb copy is restricted to in-frame clones and leaves out a portion. Found here are about 160,000 clones, 82% of them singletons; the top ten hold approximately 6.8%. The sample consisted of peripheral blood. These receptors all stem from a woman in her thirties or forties with COVID-19, enrolled during active disease.

This clone was seen many times. This chain connects TRBV20-1 to TRBJ1-2; 10 bases fit TRBD1. V shed 3 bases and J 5 bases; nucleotides not matched to a gene: 6. Germline CDR1 reads DFQATT; CDR2 reads SNEGSKA (reference sequence). This CDR3 spans 14 amino acids. The DNA for the CDR3 is TGCAGTGCTAGTCCCTGGACAGGGGGTTATGGCTACACCTTC. This encodes CSASPWTGGYGYTF.

The sample holds one count of this clone. In nucleotides, the CDR3 is TGTGCCAGCGGACAGACCTACGAGCAGTACTTC. It is translated as CASGQTYEQYF. The chain combines TRBV3-1 (or the pseudogene TRBV3-2) with TRBJ2-7; possible D gene TRBD1, 6 bases. The CDR3 length is 11 residues. Germline V gives CDR1 LGHDT, CDR2 YNNKEL (reference sequence). V was pared by 8 bases and J by 2 bases, with 7 bases between.

The chain couples TRBV28 to TRBJ2-2, with a weak D call TRBD2 (7 bases). Germline V gives CDR1 MDHEN, CDR2 SYDVKM. CDR3 length: 16 amino acids. With 7 bases removed from V and 0 bases from J, the gap between germline ends came to 15 bases. The chain's CDR3 is CASTLGGRANTGELFF. The CDR3 bases are TGTGCCAGCACCCTAGGGGGGAGGGCGAACACCGGGGAGCTGTTTTTT. Full variable domain (outside the CDR3, taken from reference TRBV28 and TRBJ2-2): DVKVTQSSRYLVKRTGEKVFLECVQDMDHENMFWYRQDPGLGLRLIYFSYDVKMKEKGDIPEGYSVSREKKERFSLILESASTNQTSMYLCASTLGGRANTGELFFGEGSRLTVL.